The present T cell receptor (beta chain) was sequenced within a study of radiation and T cells in renal cell carcinoma. Study-wide points: Top tumor clonotypes rose in blood 2 weeks post-radiation, then contracted. No pretreatment tumor biopsies were available for baseline clonotypes.

Of note for this clone: Its antigen is undetermined.

The germline V gene encodes CDR1 SEHNR and CDR2 FQNEAQ (reference sequence). This CDR3 has 15 amino acids. V lost 4 bases, J lost 2 bases, and 15 bases lay in between. The time point: blood 4 weeks post-SBRT, at nephrectomy. The treatment here: 15 Gy SBRT to primary tumor, nephrectomy 4 weeks later. Nephrectomy followed 15 Gy stereotactic body radiation by 4 weeks. This renal cell carcinoma was of the clear cell type. Generated by immunoSEQ multiplex PCR, the TCRdb table keeps only in-frame clones and is missing some. The sample includes 150,000 to 200,000 clones, 88% seen only once; the top ten take 11%.

The rearrangement joins TRBV7-9 to TRBJ2-7; either TRBD1 or TRBD2 may supply D (5 bases each). The sequencing here drew on blood, taken from a patient whose treatment included radiotherapy and nephrectomy. The sequence came from a woman between 45 and 60 years old with renal cell carcinoma. The CDR3 nucleotides read TGTGCCAGCAGCTATTTGACGGGACCCCCCTACGAGCAGTACTTC. Its translation: CASSYLTGPPYEQYF.